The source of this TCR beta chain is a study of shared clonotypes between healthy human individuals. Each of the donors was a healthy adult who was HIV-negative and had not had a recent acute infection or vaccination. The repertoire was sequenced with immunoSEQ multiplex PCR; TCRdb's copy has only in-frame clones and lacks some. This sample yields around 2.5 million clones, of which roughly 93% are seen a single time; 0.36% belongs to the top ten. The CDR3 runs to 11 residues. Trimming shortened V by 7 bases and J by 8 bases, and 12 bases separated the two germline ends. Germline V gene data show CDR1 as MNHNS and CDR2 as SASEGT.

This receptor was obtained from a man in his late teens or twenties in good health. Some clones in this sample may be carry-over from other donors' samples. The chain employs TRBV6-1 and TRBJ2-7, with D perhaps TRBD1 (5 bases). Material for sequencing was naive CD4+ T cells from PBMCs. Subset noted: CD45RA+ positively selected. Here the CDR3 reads CASKTVYQQYF. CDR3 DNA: TGTGCCAGCAAGACAGTTTACCAGCAGTACTTC.